This TCR beta chain was identified during a study of cytomegalovirus exposure and HLA in healthy donors. Study information: An earlier analysis found roughly 100 million unique TCR beta sequences from about 179 million T cells. General study results and limits: In an earlier analysis, most TCR beta V segments were productive about 87% or about 30% of the time. Some highly shared sequence variants likely arose as a pipeline artifact. An ancestry cluster, one associated with Asian ancestry, reportedly showed fewer N-insertions than the approximately 670-donor mean in a later analysis.

Vbeta (60) and Jbeta (13) primers were used in the PCR. The table came from immunoSEQ multiplex PCR; TCRdb's copy has only in-frame clones and leaves some out. The sample lists 180,000 or so clones, approximately 80% seen once, with roughly 0.76% in the top ten. As regards this clone: Its antigen remains unknown.

The source material was PBMCs. This TCR came from a female donor in good health and CMV-seronegative.

This CDR3 reads CAWSTGGVGGYTF. The DNA for the CDR3 is TGTGCCTGGAGTACAGGGGGAGTGGGTGGCTACACCTTC. The J gene is TRBJ1-2, the V gene TRBV30, with 8 nucleotides matching TRBD1. J was trimmed by 7 bases and V by 2 bases; bases with no gene match: 6. The CDR3 covers 13 residues. CDR1 and CDR2 (germline): GTSNPN, SVGIG (reference sequence).